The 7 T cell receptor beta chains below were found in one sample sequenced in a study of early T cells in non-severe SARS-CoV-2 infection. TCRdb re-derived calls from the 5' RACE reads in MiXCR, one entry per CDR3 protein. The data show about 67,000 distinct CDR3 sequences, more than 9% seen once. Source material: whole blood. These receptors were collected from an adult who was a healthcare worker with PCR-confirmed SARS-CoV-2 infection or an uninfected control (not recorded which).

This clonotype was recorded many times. The CDR3: CASSLGWGTDTQYF. In DNA form, the CDR3 reads TGTGCCAGCAGCTTAGGATGGGGAACAGATACGCAGTATTTT. This chain uses TRBV7-8 with TRBJ2-3; D remains unclear. CDR1 and CDR2 (germline): SGHVS, FQNEAQ. The V end was cut by 1 base, the J end by 3 bases, with 8 bases between. The CDR3 runs to 14 residues.

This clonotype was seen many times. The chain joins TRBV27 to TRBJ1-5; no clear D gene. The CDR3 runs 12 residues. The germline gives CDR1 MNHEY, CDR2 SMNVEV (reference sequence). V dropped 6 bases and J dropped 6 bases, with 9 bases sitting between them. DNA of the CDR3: TGTGCCAGCAGCTCCTATGGTCAGCCCCAGCATTTT. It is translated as CASSSYGQPQHF.

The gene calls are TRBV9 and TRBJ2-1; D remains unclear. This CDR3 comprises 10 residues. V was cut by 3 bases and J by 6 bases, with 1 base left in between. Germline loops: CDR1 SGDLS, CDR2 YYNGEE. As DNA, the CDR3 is TGTGCCAGCAGCGGCAATGAGCAGTTCTTC. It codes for CASSGNEQFF.

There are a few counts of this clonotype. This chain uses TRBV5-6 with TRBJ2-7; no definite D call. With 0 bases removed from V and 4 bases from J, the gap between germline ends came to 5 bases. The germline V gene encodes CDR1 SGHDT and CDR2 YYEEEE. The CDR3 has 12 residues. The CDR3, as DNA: TGTGCCAGCAGCTTGGAGACGTACGAGCAGTACTTC. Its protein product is CASSLETYEQYF.

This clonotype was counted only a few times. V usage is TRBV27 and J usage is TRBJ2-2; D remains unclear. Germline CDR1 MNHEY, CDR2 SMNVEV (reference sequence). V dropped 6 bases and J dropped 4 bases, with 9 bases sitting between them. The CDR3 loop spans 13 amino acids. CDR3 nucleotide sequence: TGTGCCAGCAGCTATGCTAGCACCGGGGAGCTGTTTTTT. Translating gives CASSYASTGELFF.

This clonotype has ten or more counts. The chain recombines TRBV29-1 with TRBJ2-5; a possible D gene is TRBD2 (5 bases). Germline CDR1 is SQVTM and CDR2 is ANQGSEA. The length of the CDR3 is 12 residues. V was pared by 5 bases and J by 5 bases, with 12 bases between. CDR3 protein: CSVRTAGETQYF. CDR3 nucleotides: TGCAGCGTTCGGACTGCTGGGGAGACCCAGTACTTC.

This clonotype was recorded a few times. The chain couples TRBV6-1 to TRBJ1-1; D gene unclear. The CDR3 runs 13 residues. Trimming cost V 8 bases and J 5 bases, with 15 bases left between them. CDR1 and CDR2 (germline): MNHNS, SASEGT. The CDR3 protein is CASGRIVKTEAFF. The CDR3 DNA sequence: TGTGCCAGCGGGCGGATAGTAAAGACTGAAGCTTTCTTT.